The 25 T cell receptor beta chains in this list originate from one sample, sequenced in a study of T-cell reconstitution after alpha-beta-depleted transplantation in children. The TCRbeta library was prepared with unique molecular identifiers. MiXCR, applied by TCRdb to the PCR reads, yields one record per CDR3 protein. The sample records 90,000 to 100,000 distinct CDR3 sequences, more than 20% being singletons. Material: PBMCs, obtained before TCRalphabeta/CD19-depleted stem cell transplant. The receptors come from a boy younger than 10 with acute lymphoblastic leukemia, due to receive a stem cell transplant.

This clonotype was detected only a few times. This chain joins TRBV15 and TRBJ2-5; D gene unclear. Germline V gives CDR1 LNHNV, CDR2 YYDKDF (reference sequence). The length of the CDR3 is 13 residues. Trimming removed 0 bases at V and 5 bases at J, with 7 bases between. CDR3 coding DNA: TGTGCCACCAGCAGAGATTGGAAGGAGACCCAGTACTTC. This gives the protein CATSRDWKETQYF.

This clonotype was counted only a few times. The chain has TRBV12-3 or TRBV12-4 and TRBJ1-3, with 9 bases that match TRBD1. The CDR3 spans 15 residues. V gave up 5 bases and J gave up 0 bases; unmatched junction bases: 2. In DNA, the CDR3 is TGTGCCAGCAGTCCGACAGGGGGCTCTGGAAACACCATATATTTT. Residues: CASSPTGGSGNTIYF.

V usage is TRBV11-2 and J usage is TRBJ2-1, with D perhaps matching TRBD2 (6 bases). Trimming took off 3 bases at V and 10 bases at J, with 31 bases between the two ends. Germline-derived CDR1 and CDR2 are SGHAT and FQNNGV. The CDR3 runs 19 residues. DNA of the CDR3: TGTGCCAGCAGCTTCGGGGCCCCAGCGGAGGGACCGGGGTACGGGGAGCAGTTCTTC. It yields the protein CASSFGAPAEGPGYGEQFF.

V usage is TRBV28 and J usage is TRBJ1-4; 8 nucleotides match TRBD1. The J segment lost 8 bases and the V segment lost 4 bases, leaving 9 bases of the junction unmatched. Germline lookup yields CDR1 MDHEN and CDR2 SYDVKM. The CDR3 is made up of 15 amino acids. CDR3 coding DNA: TGTGCCAGCAGTTCCCAACAGGGGGAGCGAGAAAAACTGTTTTTT. Its translation: CASSSQQGEREKLFF.

The genes are TRBV20-1 and TRBJ2-5, with D possibly being TRBD1 (6 bases). CDR1 is DFQATT, CDR2 SNEGSKA, per germline (reference sequence). The CDR3 covers 16 residues. The DNA of the CDR3 is TGCTGCGCTAGAGATCAAGGTCAGGGGCGAACAGAGACCCAGTACTTC. This translates into CCARDQGQGRTETQYF.

With regard to this clonotype: The junction departs from germline at one end; a sequencing error may be responsible. This chain uses TRBV5-1 with TRBJ1-1; D not resolved. The CDR3 runs 13 residues. Per germline, CDR1 SGHRS and CDR2 YFSETQ. CDR3 nucleotides: TGCGTCAGCAGCCCTTACCGGAACACTGAAGCTTTCTTT. It is translated as CVSSPYRNTEAFF.

This clonotype was counted at least ten times. The V and J genes are TRBV28 and TRBJ2-4; the D call may be TRBD1 or TRBD2 (5 bases each). Germline V lookup: CDR1 MDHEN, CDR2 SYDVKM. This CDR3 comprises 22 residues. The V and J ends lost 2 bases and 0 bases respectively, with 29 bases between them. CDR3 bases: TGTGCCAGCAGTTTACCCACCCCGGGACGGAGAAAAAACCTACTAGCCAAAAACATTCAGTACTTC. It codes for CASSLPTPGRRKNLLAKNIQYF.

The chain is built from TRBV15 and TRBJ2-7; D tentatively fits TRBD1 or TRBD2 (6 bases each). Trimming took 5 bases from V and 0 from J, leaving 11 bases between them. This CDR3 contains 14 residues. The germline V gene has CDR1 LNHNV and CDR2 YYDKDF (reference sequence). The DNA of the CDR3 is TGTGCCACCAGCGGAGGGGGGAGCTCCTACGAGCAGTACTTC. Translated: CATSGGGSSYEQYF.

The genes are TRBV10-3 and TRBJ2-2, with unresolved D. The V end was cut by 3 bases, the J end by 4 bases, with 3 bases between. The CDR3 has 12 amino acids. CDR1 and CDR2 (germline): ENHRY, SYGVKD. CDR3 sequence: CAISDPTGELFF. The DNA for the CDR3 is TGTGCCATCAGTGACCCCACCGGGGAGCTGTTTTTT.

Only a few counts were recorded for this clonotype. The chain uses TRBV7-8 and TRBJ2-4; 8 bases are a match to TRBD1. With V trimmed by 0 bases and J by 0 bases, 7 bases remained unmatched. This CDR3 contains 18 residues. Germline V CDR1 and CDR2: SGHVS, FQNEAQ. The CDR3 coding sequence is TGTGCCAGCAGCTTAGCGCCGACAGGGGCATTAGCCAAAAACATTCAGTACTTC. This codes for CASSLAPTGALAKNIQYF.

This clonotype was found once. V usage is TRBV2 and J usage is TRBJ2-2; no clear D gene. This CDR3 has 10 amino acids. Germline V gives CDR1 SNHLY, CDR2 FYNNEI. V was shortened by 4 bases and J by 6 bases, with 0 bases between the two germline ends. The CDR3, as DNA: TGTGCCAGCAGTGCCGGGGAGCTGTTTTTT. This translates into CASSAGELFF.

The chain is built from TRBV20-1 and TRBJ1-5, with 9 positions matching TRBD1. J gave up 7 bases and V 1 base, and 5 bases lay outside the gene matches. CDR3 length: 14 residues. Germline-derived CDR1 and CDR2 are DFQATT and SNEGSKA (reference sequence). CDR3 amino acids: CSARGDRARQPQHF. The CDR3 DNA is TGCAGTGCTAGAGGGGACAGGGCCAGACAGCCCCAGCATTTT.

V gene TRBV12-3 or TRBV12-4 combines with J gene TRBJ1-2, with TRBD1 matching over 8 bases. There are 14 residues in the CDR3. Trimming took 6 bases from V and 8 from J; bases not matched to a gene: 11. The CDR3 reads CASSPDRAEGGYTF. DNA of the CDR3: TGTGCCAGCAGCCCGGACAGGGCTGAGGGCGGCTACACCTTC.

This clonotype is hyperexpanded by share. The V gene is TRBV7-9, the J gene TRBJ2-1; no clear D gene. This CDR3 spans 15 amino acids. The germline CDR1 and CDR2 sequences are SEHNR and FQNEAQ (reference sequence). The V gene lost 5 bases and the J gene lost 4 bases, with 15 bases spanning the gap. The CDR3, as DNA: TGTGCCAGCAGCCCGCCCGATGCCCAGTACAATGAGCAGTTCTTC. It yields the protein CASSPPDAQYNEQFF.

This chain links TRBV27 with TRBJ2-5; 8 bases agree with TRBD2. Germline lookup yields CDR1 MNHEY and CDR2 SMNVEV (reference sequence). This CDR3 comprises 15 residues. The V segment lost 1 base and the J segment 5 bases; nucleotides outside the gene matches: 6. The CDR3 spells CASSLFGLAGETQYF. The CDR3 region has the DNA TGTGCCAGCAGTTTATTTGGACTAGCTGGGGAGACCCAGTACTTC.

The V and J genes are TRBV5-1 and TRBJ2-2, with TRBD2 as a possible D gene (6 bases). CDR1 SGHRS and CDR2 YFSETQ come from the germline V gene. Trimming removed 4 bases at V and 5 bases at J, with 9 bases between. The CDR3 has 13 amino acids. The CDR3 sequence: CASSLGTTGELFF. The DNA of the CDR3 is TGCGCCAGCAGCCTAGGGACTACCGGGGAGCTGTTTTTT.

CDR3 region: CASRKTGAYEQYF. The DNA for the CDR3 is TGTGCCAGCAGAAAGACAGGAGCCTACGAGCAGTACTTC. The chain links TRBV6-2 or TRBV6-3 to TRBJ2-7, with TRBD1 as a possible D gene (6 bases). The CDR3 contains 13 residues. V was shortened by 6 bases and J by 2 bases, with 11 bases between the two germline ends. Germline V gene data show CDR1 as MNHEY and CDR2 as SVGEGT.

In its sample, this clonotype was seen a few times. The CDR3 bases are TGTGCCAGCAGTCTAGCGGACGAGCAGTTCTTC. It is translated as CASSLADEQFF. The chain employs TRBV2 and TRBJ2-1; TRBD2 matches 7 bases. CDR3 length: 11 residues. The V gene's germline CDR1 is SNHLY and CDR2 FYNNEI. Losses at the gene ends were 5 bases for V and 10 bases for J; bases not matched to a gene: 2. The whole variable domain, filled in from reference TRBV2 and TRBJ2-1, reads EPEVTQTPSHQVTQMGQEVILRCVPISNHLYFYWYRQILGQKVEFLVSFYNNEISEKSEIFDDQFSVERPDGSNFTLKIRSTKLEDSAMYFCASSLADEQFFGPGTRLTVL.

This clonotype was found once. The chain recombines TRBV12-3 or TRBV12-4 with TRBJ2-7, with D perhaps matching TRBD2 (6 bases). The CDR3 totals 13 residues. Deletions cut 8 bases from V and 4 bases from J, with 15 bases between. CDR3 DNA: TGTGCCAGCGGTGGGGGGTTTCAATACGAGCAGTACTTC. Translation gives CASGGGFQYEQYF.

The rearrangement links TRBV27 to TRBJ2-2; a possible D gene is TRBD2 (7 bases). The germline V and J ends were trimmed by 0 bases and 5 bases, with 10 bases remaining between them. CDR3 size: 15 residues. CDR1 MNHEY and CDR2 SMNVEV come from the germline V gene (reference sequence). Written as DNA, the CDR3 is TGTGCCAGCAGTTTATCCGGGGGGCAAACCGGGGAGCTGTTTTTT. Translating it yields CASSLSGGQTGELFF.

This clonotype was seen only a few times. The chain uses TRBV5-6 and TRBJ2-7, with 7 bases aligning to TRBD2. The junction had 5 bases not matched to a gene; V was cut back by 5 bases and J by 3 bases. CDR1 and CDR2 (germline): SGHDT, YYEEEE. This CDR3 comprises 13 residues. CDR3 nucleotide sequence: TGTGCCAGCAGTGGACTAGGGATCTACGAGCAGTACTTC. Amino acid sequence: CASSGLGIYEQYF.

The chain uses TRBV20-1 and TRBJ2-3; D is unclear. Trimming took off 0 bases at V and 0 bases at J, with 10 bases between the two ends. Looked up from germline, CDR1 is DFQATT and CDR2 is SNEGSKA (reference sequence). The CDR3 has 15 amino acids. CDR3 sequence (DNA): TGCAGTGCTAGAGATCTCTGGACGAGCACAGATACGCAGTATTTT. It yields the protein CSARDLWTSTDTQYF.

This chain links TRBV27 with TRBJ1-2; TRBD1 agrees at 10 bases. The CDR3 totals 14 residues. The germline V gene has CDR1 MNHEY and CDR2 SMNVEV (reference sequence). V lost 6 bases and J lost 6; bases outside the gene matches: 7. The CDR3 region has the DNA TGTGCCAGCAGACCCGGGACAGGGGCGAATGGCTACACCTTC. Encoded protein: CASRPGTGANGYTF.

This clonotype occurred a few times. The rearrangement links TRBV20-1 to TRBJ2-1; the D is unclear. CDR1 and CDR2 from the germline V gene are DFQATT and SNEGSKA (reference sequence). With 3 bases removed from V and 5 bases from J, the gap between germline ends came to 8 bases. The CDR3 consists of 12 residues. CDR3: CSASRQDNEQFF. The CDR3, as DNA: TGCAGTGCTAGTCGTCAAGACAATGAGCAGTTCTTC.

CDR3 sequence: CATSRVDPARQYF. The CDR3 DNA is TGTGCCACCAGCAGAGTGGATCCTGCACGTCAGTACTTC. The chain carries TRBV15 and TRBJ2-4; D call uncertain. Germline V lookup: CDR1 LNHNV, CDR2 YYDKDF (reference sequence). The CDR3 is made up of 13 amino acids. Trimming stripped 1 base from V and 12 bases from J, with 13 bases between. The full variable domain, with the rest looked up from reference TRBV15 and TRBJ2-4, is DAMVIQNPRYQVTQFGKPVTLSCSQTLNHNVMYWYQQKSSQAPKLLFHYYDKDFNNEADTPDNFQSRRPNTSFCFLDIRSPGLGDTAMYLCATSRVDPARQYFGAGTRLSVL.